This entry lists 26 T cell receptor beta chains sequenced from one sample in a study of beta chain features in type 1 diabetes (dated by TCRdb to the late 2010s). Library preparation was by the immunoSEQ multiplex PCR assay. The High Capacity cDNA Reverse Transcription Kit was used to reverse transcribe all of the isolated RNA, meaning that expressed TCRB transcripts were what got sequenced. The table comes from immuneACCESS by way of TCRdb, which keeps in-frame sequences with V and J called. Part of the clones is missing from these tables; in studies checked, under half for an unresolved V gene and the rest for unknown reasons. Here the sample has about 340,000 clones; around 7.6% occur a single time. Around 0.45% of the sample is taken by the ten largest. Sequencing was performed on central memory CD4+ T cells from blood. The receptors stem from a woman aged 18 to 35 in good health.

The table lists this clone with a few counts. This chain links TRBV7-3 with TRBJ2-5; 9 nucleotides match TRBD2. Trimming took 2 bases from V and 4 from J; bases not matched to a gene: 14. The CDR3 length is 18 residues. Germline CDR1 SGHTA, CDR2 FQGTGA. The chain's CDR3 is CASSLSGYGGRARETQYF. In nucleotides, the CDR3 is TGTGCCAGCAGCTTATCGGGCTATGGCGGGAGGGCCAGAGAGACCCAGTACTTC.

This chain links TRBV7-2 with TRBJ2-1; maybe TRBD1 (6 bases). CDR1 SGHTA and CDR2 FQGNSA come from the germline V gene. V lost 5 bases to trimming and J lost 6 bases, with 14 bases between them. The CDR3 is 14 amino acids. CDR3 in DNA: TGTGCCAGCAGCAAGAGGACAGCCTTCAATGAGCAGTTCTTC. This gives the protein CASSKRTAFNEQFF.

The V gene is TRBV6-5, the J gene TRBJ1-3; no firm D call. CDR1 MNHEY and CDR2 SVGAGI come from the germline V gene. Trimming removed 5 bases at V and 2 bases at J, with 7 bases between. The CDR3 totals 13 residues. The CDR3 DNA follows: TGTGCCAGCAGTATTTTTCCTGGAAACACCATATATTTT. This encodes CASSIFPGNTIYF.

The chain has TRBV7-8 and TRBJ2-2; D gene ambiguous. The CDR3 sequence is 14 residues long. Germline values: CDR1 SGHVS, CDR2 FQNEAQ. The ends were cut back, 1 base at V and 7 bases at J, with 10 bases in the middle. CDR3 nucleotides: TGTGCCAGCAGCTTAGTCGCTGGGTTCGGGGAGCTGTTTTTT. Translation: CASSLVAGFGELFF.

This clone has just a few counts. The V call is TRBV18, the J call TRBJ2-4, with 9 bases identical to TRBD1. Per the germline V gene, CDR1 is KGHSH and CDR2 is LQKENI. The trim removed 3 bases at V and 8 bases at J, leaving 2 bases unmatched. The CDR3 spans 13 residues. In DNA, the CDR3 is TGTGCCAGCTCACCGGGACAGGGTGACATTCAGTACTTC. It encodes CASSPGQGDIQYF.

The rearrangement links TRBV6-1 to TRBJ1-5, with D possibly matching TRBD1 (5 bases). Trimming cost V 6 bases and J 6 bases, with 18 bases left between them. Germline CDR1 is MNHNS and CDR2 is SASEGT. This CDR3 has 15 amino acids. The CDR3 sequence is CASRTVAPGGQPQHF. Written as DNA, the CDR3 is TGTGCCAGCAGGACTGTCGCACCCGGGGGTCAGCCCCAGCATTTT.

This clone was seen only a few times. This chain joins TRBV11-2 and TRBJ2-7; TRBD1 aligns across 7 bases. Looked up from germline, CDR1 is SGHAT and CDR2 is FQNNGV. The CDR3 sequence is 14 residues long. Trimming at V came to 6 bases and at J to 1 base, leaving 6 bases not matched to a gene. The CDR3 protein is CASRSTGVSYEQYF. CDR3 sequence (DNA): TGTGCCAGCAGAAGTACAGGGGTATCCTACGAGCAGTACTTC.

This chain uses TRBV2 with TRBJ1-2; possible D gene TRBD1, 5 bases. The germline V gene has CDR1 SNHLY and CDR2 FYNNEI. Trimming left V 3 bases short and J 0 bases short, with 8 bases between. The CDR3 totals 14 residues. CDR3 bases: TGTGCCAGCAGTGAGGGGGAGGCTAACTATGGCTACACCTTC. Translation: CASSEGEANYGYTF. The variable domain in full, completed from reference TRBV2 and TRBJ1-2, reads EPEVTQTPSHQVTQMGQEVILRCVPISNHLYFYWYRQILGQKVEFLVSFYNNEISEKSEIFDDQFSVERPDGSNFTLKIRSTKLEDSAMYFCASSEGEANYGYTFGSGTRLTVV.

The rearrangement joins TRBV7-3 to TRBJ2-7, with TRBD2 identical over 10 bases. This CDR3 is built from 16 residues. Germline loops: CDR1 SGHTA, CDR2 FQGTGA. V gave up 5 bases and J gave up 7 bases; unmatched junction bases: 14. CDR3 DNA: TGTGCCAGCAGCCCGACGGCAGCGGGAGGGCCGGGGGAGCAGTACTTC. It is translated as CASSPTAAGGPGEQYF.

This clone was counted only a few times. The CDR3 loop reads CASSFGPGETQYF. CDR3 nucleotide sequence: TGCGCCAGCAGCTTTGGGCCTGGGGAGACCCAGTACTTC. The genes are TRBV5-1 and TRBJ2-5; D gene unclear. The CDR3 loop spans 13 amino acids. Germline CDR1 is SGHRS and CDR2 is YFSETQ. Trimming left V 2 bases short and J 5 bases short, with 10 bases between.

This clone was found many times. V is TRBV11-2 and J is TRBJ2-2; D is ambiguous. Per germline, CDR1 SGHAT and CDR2 FQNNGV. Trimming stripped 2 bases from V and 3 bases from J, with 10 bases between. The CDR3 is 15 amino acids. The CDR3 reads CASSLNAAHTGELFF. CDR3 DNA: TGTGCCAGCAGCTTAAACGCAGCCCACACCGGGGAGCTGTTTTTT. The full variable domain, with the rest looked up from reference TRBV11-2 and TRBJ2-2, is EAGVAQSPRYKIIEKRQSVAFWCNPISGHATLYWYQQILGQGPKLLIQFQNNGVVDDSQLPKDRFSAERLKGVDSTLKIQPAKLEDSAVYLCASSLNAAHTGELFFGEGSRLTVL.

This clone was counted ten times or more. This sequence joins TRBV5-4 and TRBJ2-1; D is perhaps TRBD1 or TRBD2 (5 bases each). V gave up 1 base and J gave up 8 bases, with 10 bases separating them. This CDR3 is built from 13 residues. Germline V gene data show CDR1 as SGHNT and CDR2 as YYREEE (reference sequence). The CDR3 protein is CASSLRVGDEQFF. CDR3 nucleotides: TGTGCCAGCAGCTTGCGGGTGGGGGATGAGCAGTTCTTC.

This clone was counted ten times or more. J is TRBJ2-7 and V is TRBV6-1, with a possible D match to TRBD1 (6 bases). The CDR3 sequence is 17 residues long. Germline-derived CDR1 and CDR2 are MNHNS and SASEGT. The V gene lost 3 bases and the J gene lost 6 bases, with 24 bases spanning the gap. The CDR3 nucleotides are TGTGCCAGCAGTGATGAGGGCAGGGGCTACCTACTTGGCGAGCAGTACTTC. This codes for CASSDEGRGYLLGEQYF.

In this sample, this clone turned up many times. The genes are TRBV5-1 and TRBJ2-3; D is unresolved. The V end was cut by 0 bases, the J end by 6 bases, with 8 bases between. The CDR3 sequence is 13 residues long. Germline CDR1 and CDR2: SGHRS and YFSETQ. In nucleotides, the CDR3 is TGCGCCAGCAGCTTGGTTCGGGCGGATACGCAGTATTTT. Translation gives CASSLVRADTQYF.

The chain recombines TRBV7-9 with TRBJ1-1; tentative D call: TRBD1 (5 bases). V was shortened by 2 bases and J by 6 bases, with 10 bases between the two germline ends. The CDR3 is 13 amino acids. Germline V gene sequence: CDR1 SEHNR, CDR2 FQNEAQ (reference sequence). The CDR3 DNA is TGTGCCAGCAGCTTACACCAGGGCGCTGAAGCTTTCTTT. As protein: CASSLHQGAEAFF. The variable domain in full, completed from reference TRBV7-9 and TRBJ1-1, reads DTGVSQNPRHKITKRGQNVTFRCDPISEHNRLYWYRQTLGQGPEFLTYFQNEAQLEKSRLLSDRFSAERPKGSFSTLEIQRTEQGDSAMYLCASSLHQGAEAFFGQGTRLTVV.

This clone was recorded at least ten times. The chain combines TRBV7-2 with TRBJ2-1; 7 positions agree with TRBD1. The ends lost 0 bases at V and 5 bases at J; junction bases unmatched: 16. CDR1 and CDR2 from the germline V gene are SGHTA and FQGNSA. This CDR3 spans 19 amino acids. CDR3 bases: TGTGCCAGCAGCTTAGCTACGAGCTACTCCGGGACAGTTCACAATGAGCAGTTCTTC. This codes for CASSLATSYSGTVHNEQFF.

The chain employs TRBV4-2 and TRBJ2-1; D unclear. The V end was cut by 0 bases, the J end by 4 bases, with 13 bases between. The CDR3 runs 16 residues. The germline V gene encodes CDR1 LGHNA and CDR2 YNFKEQ. The CDR3 DNA reads TGTGCCAGCAGCCAAGATCGGCTAGATTGGTACAATGAGCAGTTCTTC. It translates to CASSQDRLDWYNEQFF.

This clone was counted at least ten times. The J gene is TRBJ1-2, the V gene TRBV18; TRBD1 is a possible D gene (5 bases). Per germline, CDR1 KGHSH and CDR2 LQKENI. Trimming took 3 bases from V and 6 from J, leaving 11 bases between them. The CDR3 has 13 amino acids. In nucleotides, the CDR3 is TGTGCCAGCTCACCTTTCTCGGGGGATGGCTACACCTTC. Translated: CASSPFSGDGYTF.

The chain combines TRBV27 with TRBJ1-1; a weak D match, TRBD1 (6 bases). Looked up from germline, CDR1 is MNHEY and CDR2 is SMNVEV (reference sequence). The CDR3 spans 12 residues. The ends were cut back, 2 bases at V and 8 bases at J, with 9 bases in the middle. CDR3 sequence (DNA): TGTGCCAGCAGTTTAATCCAGGGGGAAGCTTTCTTT. This encodes CASSLIQGEAFF.

This clone was seen only a few times. The rearrangement links TRBV6-1 to TRBJ1-2; possibly TRBD1 for D (6 bases). With 2 bases removed from V and 4 bases from J, the gap between germline ends came to 14 bases. CDR1 and CDR2 from the germline V gene are MNHNS and SASEGT. CDR3 length: 15 amino acids. In nucleotides, the CDR3 is TGTGCCAGCAGTGAATCGGGGGGGCTATCCTATGGCTACACCTTC. It yields the protein CASSESGGLSYGYTF.

The CDR3 is CASSRSSSASSYEQYF. CDR3 nucleotides: TGTGCCAGCAGCCGCAGTTCTAGCGCTTCCTCCTACGAGCAGTACTTC. This chain links TRBV7-9 with TRBJ2-7; D is perhaps TRBD2 (6 bases). CDR1 and CDR2 (germline): SEHNR, FQNEAQ (reference sequence). The CDR3 spans 16 residues. Trimming shortened V by 5 bases and J by 0 bases, and 17 bases separated the two germline ends.

This chain links TRBV2 with TRBJ1-1; D is perhaps TRBD1 (5 bases). CDR3 size: 14 residues. Deletions cut 6 bases from V and 4 bases from J, with 15 bases between. Germline CDR1 is SNHLY and CDR2 is FYNNEI. CDR3 sequence (DNA): TGTGCCAGCAGGGCGACACACGGGGGCACTGAAGCTTTCTTT. It yields the protein CASRATHGGTEAFF.

V gene TRBV7-2 combines with J gene TRBJ2-7; D is ambiguous. The CDR3 sequence is 13 residues long. Germline-derived CDR1 and CDR2 are SGHTA and FQGNSA. V lost 5 bases and J 7 bases, leaving 15 bases between the germline ends. In nucleotides, the CDR3 is TGTGCCAGCAGCCTCGAGCGTCGTCCAGAGCAGTACTTC. This codes for CASSLERRPEQYF.

This sequence joins TRBV7-8 and TRBJ2-5; perhaps TRBD2 as D (7 bases). Germline lookup yields CDR1 SGHVS and CDR2 FQNEAQ. This CDR3 contains 16 residues. V lost 5 bases, J lost 2 bases, and 18 bases lay in between. CDR3 in DNA: TGTGCCAGCAGCCGCGGGGGCGCGGGCCAACAAGAGACCCAGTACTTC. Encoded protein: CASSRGGAGQQETQYF.

V usage is TRBV7-2 and J usage is TRBJ2-4; D is perhaps TRBD1 or TRBD2 (5 bases each). V lost 4 bases to trimming and J lost 2 bases, with 15 bases between them. This CDR3 is 16 amino acids long. The germline gives CDR1 SGHTA, CDR2 FQGNSA. This CDR3 reads CASSSTGGFTKNIQYF. DNA of the CDR3: TGTGCCAGCAGCTCCACAGGCGGGTTCACCAAAAACATTCAGTACTTC.

This sequence joins TRBV29-1 and TRBJ2-2; either TRBD1 or TRBD2 may supply D (6 bases each). CDR1 and CDR2 from the germline V gene are SQVTM and ANQGSEA. The CDR3 loop spans 16 amino acids. The germline V and J ends were trimmed by 4 bases and 4 bases, with 19 bases remaining between them. The CDR3 spells CSVGGLGGRPTGELFF. The CDR3 DNA reads as TGCAGCGTTGGAGGCTTAGGGGGGAGGCCCACCGGGGAGCTGTTTTTT.